This TCR beta chain derives from a study of CD8+ T cells in alopecia areata. Study findings and constraints: Links between baseline CD8+ expansion and response need larger treated cohorts.

Concerning this clone: The antigen is undetermined.

The treatment is: oral pan-JAK inhibitor, 5-10 mg twice daily. cDNA serving as the sequencing template came from extracted, reverse transcribed RNA. Some clones are missing from TCRdb's copy, which holds only in-frame ones; the method was immunoSEQ multiplex PCR. This table has about 120,000 clones, around 53% appearing once. The germline V and J ends were trimmed by 2 bases and 8 bases, with 13 bases remaining between them. In germline, CDR1 is SGDLS, CDR2 YYNGEE. This CDR3 is built from 13 residues. The clonotype was recovered from a human donor with alopecia areata. J is TRBJ1-1 and V is TRBV9; a possible D gene is TRBD1 (6 bases). Source: CD4+ T cells sorted from blood, taken at week 4, from a patient treated with tofacitinib. This chain's CDR3 is CASSVLPTGEAFF. The CDR3 coding sequence is TGTGCCAGCAGCGTCCTCCCGACAGGCGAAGCTTTCTTT.